This T cell receptor beta chain originates from a study of PD-1 blockade in classical Hodgkin lymphoma. Whole-study results and caveats: Newly diagnosed patients were said to have less baseline TCR diversity than healthy donors did.

A word on this clone: Its specificity is unknown.

Every patient was affected by relapse after autologous stem cell transplantation, while exposure to brentuximab vedotin was not uniform. Complete response, partial response or progressive disease made up the best responses. This table comes from immunoSEQ multiplex PCR, and its TCRdb copy is limited to in-frame clones, with some not included. The sample comprises approximately 44,000 clones, 60% to 85% of which are singletons, and over 2.5% rests with the top ten. Per germline, CDR1 ENHRY and CDR2 SYGVKD. The CDR3 extends over 14 amino acids. V was pared by 2 bases and J by 5 bases, with 12 bases between.

The sample here was peripheral blood mononuclear cells (PBMCs), taken at baseline. This chain uses TRBV10-3 with TRBJ1-2, with a weak D call TRBD1 (6 bases). This clonotype originated in a human donor with classical Hodgkin lymphoma. CDR3 in amino acids: CAISEVGANYGYTF. CDR3 nucleotide sequence: TGTGCCATCAGTGAGGTGGGGGCAAATTATGGCTACACCTTC.